This TCR beta chain was sequenced in a study of blood T cell repertoires in COVID-19. CDR3 length: 15 residues. Per germline, CDR1 MNHEY and CDR2 SVGAGI. V trimming: 6 bases; J trimming: 0 bases; junction bases outside the gene matches: 4. The assay was immunoSEQ multiplex PCR, and TCRdb's table has in-frame clones only and misses some. The table records around 100,000 clones, 86% of them present only once. V and J are TRBV6-5 and TRBJ1-1, with TRBD1 matching over 10 bases. Sequenced sample: peripheral blood. The TCR was taken from a man in his forties or fifties with acute or convalescent COVID-19. The CDR3 DNA is TGTGCCAGCAGCCAGGGACAGGGGATGAACACTGAAGCTTTCTTT. Translating it yields CASSQGQGMNTEAFF.